Listed here is a single TCR beta chain. V was trimmed by 5 bases and J by 8 bases, leaving 15 bases between them. This CDR3 spans 14 amino acids. Germline loops: CDR1 SGHVS, CDR2 FNYEAQ. These data come from a study of technical replicates of blood from several donors. Generated by immunoSEQ multiplex PCR, the TCRdb table keeps only in-frame clones and is missing some. The table records under 100,000 clones, 96% of them present only once. This chain uses TRBV7-6 with TRBJ1-4; D call uncertain. The receptor's source is a human donor in good health. Specimen: T cells isolated from PBMCs. Written as DNA, the CDR3 is TGTGCCAGCAGCCCCACTAGGGTCGGCGAAAAACTGTTTTTT. The encoded protein is CASSPTRVGEKLFF. The variable domain in full, completed from reference TRBV7-6 and TRBJ1-4, reads GAGVSQSPRYKVTKRGQDVALRCDPISGHVSLYWYRQALGQGPEFLTYFNYEAQQDKSGLPNDRFSAERPEGSISTLTIQRTEQRDSAMYRCASSPTRVGEKLFFGSGTQLSVL.